One and the same sample provided the 12 T cell receptor beta chains below, sequenced in a study of blood T cell repertoires in COVID-19 (dated by TCRdb to the early 2020s). Library prep was done by the immunoSEQ multiplex PCR assay. The table was pulled from immuneACCESS by TCRdb, which kept in-frame rearrangements only. Such tables lose some clones; where checked, under half of the loss comes from unresolved V genes, and the rest has no known cause. The sample records some 210,000 clones, about 89% of which are singletons. The leading ten clones occupy 5.5% to 6.5% of the sample. The sequencing input was peripheral blood. The receptors shown here come from a man aged 60 to 75 who had recovered from COVID-19.

This clone came up once. The genes are TRBV12-5 and TRBJ1-2; 9 bases match TRBD1. Trimming at V came to 5 bases and at J to 4 bases, leaving 26 bases not matched to a gene. Germline V CDR1 and CDR2: LGHNT, FRNRAP. The CDR3 sequence is 21 residues long. CDR3 region: CASGPIRTGEMVEFSSYGYTF. CDR3 sequence (DNA): TGTGCTAGTGGTCCCATCCGGACAGGGGAAATGGTAGAATTCTCCTCCTATGGCTACACCTTC.

This clone was seen just once. The gene calls are TRBV5-1 and TRBJ1-2; TRBD1 is a possible D gene (5 bases). The V and J ends lost 0 bases and 6 bases respectively, with 15 bases between them. CDR1 is SGHRS, CDR2 YFSETQ, per germline. The CDR3 length is 15 residues. CDR3 loop: CASSLEGQGPDGYTF. As DNA, the CDR3 is TGCGCCAGCAGCTTGGAAGGGCAGGGCCCCGATGGCTACACCTTC.

The DNA for the CDR3 is TGTGCCAGCAGCGTAAGTCAAGGAGGACTCCCGTCAGGCTACACCTTC. Translating it yields CASSVSQGGLPSGYTF. The V gene is TRBV9, the J gene TRBJ1-2; D is undetermined. The V and J ends lost 1 base and 8 bases respectively, with 21 bases between them. The CDR3 has 16 residues. Germline V gene lookup returns CDR1 SGDLS and CDR2 YYNGEE.

The chain has TRBV3-1 (or the pseudogene TRBV3-2) and TRBJ1-1; 7 nucleotides match TRBD1. Germline V gives CDR1 LGHDT, CDR2 YNNKEL (reference sequence). V lost 4 bases and J lost 4; bases outside the gene matches: 3. The CDR3 has 13 residues. The CDR3 sequence is CASSRTGGTEAFF. CDR3 sequence (DNA): TGTGCCAGCAGCCGGACAGGCGGCACTGAAGCTTTCTTT.

The V gene is TRBV19, the J gene TRBJ2-6, with D possibly TRBD1 on 5 matching bases. Germline loops: CDR1 LNHDA, CDR2 SQIVND (reference sequence). The CDR3 loop spans 15 amino acids. Trimming stripped 4 bases from V and 2 bases from J, with 9 bases between. This CDR3 is CASSNRTTGANVLTF. The CDR3, as DNA: TGTGCCAGTAGTAACCGGACAACTGGGGCCAACGTCCTGACTTTC.

Only one count was recorded for this clone. The J gene is TRBJ2-2, the V gene TRBV21-1; the table's D call of TRBD1 was not tested on the DNA. TRBV21-1 is a known pseudogene. The CDR3 loop spans 14 amino acids. CDR3 loop: CASITRDSTGELFF. The DNA for the CDR3 is TGTGCCAGCATTACTAGGGACAGCACCGGGGAGCTGTTTTTT.

This chain connects TRBV5-4 to TRBJ1-3; 9 bases map to TRBD1. The germline gives CDR1 SGHNT, CDR2 YYREEE (reference sequence). The ends lost 4 bases at V and 8 bases at J; junction bases unmatched: 10. The CDR3 has 15 residues. CDR3 sequence reads: CASSATGTGWDTIYF. CDR3 coding DNA: TGTGCCAGCAGCGCTACCGGGACAGGGTGGGACACCATATATTTT. Filled out from reference TRBV5-4 and TRBJ1-3, the complete variable domain reads ETGVTQSPTHLIKTRGQQVTLRCSSQSGHNTVSWYQQALGQGPQFIFQYYREEENGRGNFPPRFSGLQFPNYSSELNVNALELDDSALYLCASSATGTGWDTIYFGEGSWLTVV.

The CDR3 DNA reads as TGCGCCAGCAGGTGGGACTACCTTACTGGGGCCAACGTCCTGACTTTC. Translating it yields CASRWDYLTGANVLTF. The rearrangement links TRBV5-1 to TRBJ2-6, with TRBD2 matching over 7 bases. The length of the CDR3 is 16 residues. Trimming cost V 5 bases and J 2 bases; bases outside gene matches: 7. CDR1 and CDR2 from the germline V gene are SGHRS and YFSETQ.

CDR3 coding DNA: TGCAGCGTGGTTAGGGGGGGTTACGAGCAGTACTTC. This encodes CSVVRGGYEQYF. The chain joins TRBV29-1 to TRBJ2-7; a weak D match, TRBD2 (7 bases). CDR1 and CDR2 (germline): SQVTM, ANQGSEA. The V end lost 6 bases, the J end lost 4 bases, and 13 bases lay between the germline ends. CDR3 length: 12 amino acids.

This sequence joins TRBV6-1 and TRBJ2-4; tentatively, D is TRBD2 (5 bases). Germline lookup yields CDR1 MNHNS and CDR2 SASEGT. The CDR3 covers 15 residues. V lost 0 bases and J 9 bases, leaving 15 bases between the germline ends. This CDR3 reads CASSEARAPKGIQYF. The CDR3 DNA reads as TGTGCCAGCAGTGAAGCGCGGGCACCGAAGGGCATTCAGTACTTC.

J is TRBJ2-7 and V is TRBV3-1 (or the pseudogene TRBV3-2), with 10 bases that match TRBD2. The germline V gene has CDR1 LGHDT and CDR2 YNNKEL (reference sequence). V lost 0 bases, J lost 3 bases, and 2 bases stayed unmatched. The CDR3 spans 15 residues. Written as DNA, the CDR3 is TGTGCCAGCAGCCAAGAAGCTAGCGGGGGCTACGAGCAGTACTTC. The encoded protein is CASSQEASGGYEQYF.

This chain joins TRBV5-1 and TRBJ2-7, with a possible D match to TRBD1 (6 bases). The germline V gene has CDR1 SGHRS and CDR2 YFSETQ. CDR3 size: 15 residues. V was cut by 2 bases and J by 3 bases, with 15 bases left in between. The CDR3 DNA follows: TGCGCCAGCAGCTTCGAGGCAGGGGAATTCTACGAGCAGTACTTC. As protein: CASSFEAGEFYEQYF.